This T cell receptor beta chain was retrieved from a study of blood T cells in healthy people across ages. The V gene's germline CDR1 is MNHEY and CDR2 SMNVEV (reference sequence). There are 15 residues in the CDR3. For the second PCR, which ran for roughly 7 to 11 cycles, a sample-barcoded 5' primer and a J-beta primer mix were used. Tagging of each cDNA molecule was performed by a template-switch adaptor with 12 random nucleotides. TCRdb reprocessed the 5' RACE reads via MiXCR and lists one record per CDR3 protein. Of roughly 1 million distinct CDR3 sequences listed, almost 25% are singletons. This sample was also put to use in a study of T cells of mothers and their children. As that report states: Sequencing got over 10 million TCR beta CDR3 reads from each mother and about 3.1 million from each child.

The sequencing input was blood. This chain joins TRBV27 and TRBJ2-5; 10 nucleotides align to TRBD1. The end of the DNA aligns better with TRBJ2-7, so the J call may be wrong. This clonotype was obtained from a girl aged 2-10 years in good health. The CDR3 nucleotides are TGTGCCAGCAGTTCCCTGGACAGGGGGGACTACGAGCAGTACTTC. This codes for CASSSLDRGDYEQYF.